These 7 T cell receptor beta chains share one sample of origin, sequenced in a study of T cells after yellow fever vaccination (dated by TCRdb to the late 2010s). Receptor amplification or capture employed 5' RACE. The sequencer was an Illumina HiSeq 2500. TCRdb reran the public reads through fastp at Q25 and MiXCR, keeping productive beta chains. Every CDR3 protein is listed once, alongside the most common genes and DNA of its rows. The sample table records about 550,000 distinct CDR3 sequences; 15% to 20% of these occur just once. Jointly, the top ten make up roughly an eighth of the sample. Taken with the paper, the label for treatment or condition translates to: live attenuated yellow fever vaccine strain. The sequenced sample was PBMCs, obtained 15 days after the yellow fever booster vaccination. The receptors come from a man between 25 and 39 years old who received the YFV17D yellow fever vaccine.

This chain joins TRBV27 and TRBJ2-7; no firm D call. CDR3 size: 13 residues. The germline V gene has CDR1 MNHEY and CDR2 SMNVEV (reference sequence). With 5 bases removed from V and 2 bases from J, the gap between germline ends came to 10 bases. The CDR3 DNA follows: TGTGCCAGCAGTCCCCTCCCGGCCTACGAGCAGTACTTC. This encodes CASSPLPAYEQYF.

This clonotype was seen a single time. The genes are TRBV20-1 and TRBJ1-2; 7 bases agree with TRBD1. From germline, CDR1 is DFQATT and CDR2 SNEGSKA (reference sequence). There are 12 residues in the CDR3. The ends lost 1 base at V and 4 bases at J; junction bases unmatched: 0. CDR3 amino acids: CSARGQGYGYTF. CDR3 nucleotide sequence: TGCAGTGCTAGAGGACAGGGCTATGGCTACACCTTC.

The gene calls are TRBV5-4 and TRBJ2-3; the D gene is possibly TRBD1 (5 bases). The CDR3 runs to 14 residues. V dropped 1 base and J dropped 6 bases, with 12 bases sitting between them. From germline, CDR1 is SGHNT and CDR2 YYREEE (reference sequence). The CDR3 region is CASSLLTASDTQYF. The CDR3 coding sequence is TGTGCCAGCAGCTTGCTGACAGCCAGTGATACGCAGTATTTT.

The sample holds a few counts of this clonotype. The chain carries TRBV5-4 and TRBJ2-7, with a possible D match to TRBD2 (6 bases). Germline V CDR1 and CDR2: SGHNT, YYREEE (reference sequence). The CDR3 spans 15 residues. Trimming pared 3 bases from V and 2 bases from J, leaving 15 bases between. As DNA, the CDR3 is TGTGCCAGCAGCTGGGGGAGACTAGAAGCCTACGAGCAGTACTTC. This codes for CASSWGRLEAYEQYF.

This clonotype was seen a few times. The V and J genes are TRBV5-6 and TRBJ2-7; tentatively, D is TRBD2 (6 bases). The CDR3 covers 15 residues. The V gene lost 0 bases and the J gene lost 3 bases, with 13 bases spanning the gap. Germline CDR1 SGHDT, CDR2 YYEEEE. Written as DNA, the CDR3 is TGTGCCAGCAGCTTGGTCGGGGGTGCGGGCTACGAGCAGTACTTC. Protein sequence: CASSLVGGAGYEQYF.

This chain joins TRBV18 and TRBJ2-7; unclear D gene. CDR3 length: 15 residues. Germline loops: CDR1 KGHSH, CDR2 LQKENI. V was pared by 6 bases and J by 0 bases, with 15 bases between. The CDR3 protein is CASSLLWSDSYEQYF. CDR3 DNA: TGTGCCAGCTCCCTCCTTTGGTCGGACTCCTACGAGCAGTACTTC.

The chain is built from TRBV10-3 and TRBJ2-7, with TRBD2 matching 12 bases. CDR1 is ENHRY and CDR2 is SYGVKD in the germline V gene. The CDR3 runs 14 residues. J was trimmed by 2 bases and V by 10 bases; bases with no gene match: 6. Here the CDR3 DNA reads TGTGCCACCTCCCGGACTAGCGGGGCCTACGAGCAGTACTTC. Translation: CATSRTSGAYEQYF.